The source of this T cell receptor (beta chain) is a study of CD4+ T cells in melanoma. Study-wide points: A reported correlation linked neoantigen-specific CD4+ T cells to CD8+, macrophage and B cell function. Reportedly, melanoma neoantigen-specific CD4+ T cells showed varied differentiation states.

Concerning this clone: The target antigen is unknown.

The J segment lost 0 bases and the V segment lost 8 bases, leaving 16 bases of the junction unmatched. The CDR3 sequence is 18 residues long. The germline CDR1 and CDR2 sequences are MGHDK and SYGVNS. Assay: immunoSEQ multiplex PCR; the TCRdb copy retains only in-frame clones and omits some. The sample lists more than 10,000 clones; approximately 61% were seen once. The clonotype originates from a human donor with melanoma. The sequenced sample consisted of cells from a culture (not recorded whether cultured in vitro). V and J are TRBV25-1 and TRBJ1-3; 7 nucleotides line up with TRBD1. CDR3 region: CASRGEEDRSTSGNTIYF. The CDR3, as DNA: TGTGCCAGCCGTGGGGAAGAGGACAGGTCGACCTCTGGAAACACCATATATTTT.